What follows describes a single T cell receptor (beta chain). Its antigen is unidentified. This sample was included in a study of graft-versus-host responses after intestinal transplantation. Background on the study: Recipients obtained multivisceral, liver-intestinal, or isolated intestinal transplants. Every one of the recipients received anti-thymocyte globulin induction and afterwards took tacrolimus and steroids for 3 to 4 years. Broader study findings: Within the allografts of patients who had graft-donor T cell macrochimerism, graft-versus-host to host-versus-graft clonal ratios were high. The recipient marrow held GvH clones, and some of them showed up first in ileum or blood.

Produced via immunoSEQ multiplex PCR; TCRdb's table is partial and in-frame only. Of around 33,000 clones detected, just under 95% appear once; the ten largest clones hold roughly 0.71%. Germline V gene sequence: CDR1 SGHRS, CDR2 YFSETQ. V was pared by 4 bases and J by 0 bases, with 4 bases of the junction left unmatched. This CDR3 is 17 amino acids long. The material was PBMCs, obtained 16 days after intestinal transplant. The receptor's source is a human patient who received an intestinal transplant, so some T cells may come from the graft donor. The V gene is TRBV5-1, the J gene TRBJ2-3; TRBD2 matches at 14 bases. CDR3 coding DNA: TGCGCCAGCAGCGACGGGACTAGCGGGAGTAGCACAGATACGCAGTATTTT. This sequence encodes CASSDGTSGSSTDTQYF.